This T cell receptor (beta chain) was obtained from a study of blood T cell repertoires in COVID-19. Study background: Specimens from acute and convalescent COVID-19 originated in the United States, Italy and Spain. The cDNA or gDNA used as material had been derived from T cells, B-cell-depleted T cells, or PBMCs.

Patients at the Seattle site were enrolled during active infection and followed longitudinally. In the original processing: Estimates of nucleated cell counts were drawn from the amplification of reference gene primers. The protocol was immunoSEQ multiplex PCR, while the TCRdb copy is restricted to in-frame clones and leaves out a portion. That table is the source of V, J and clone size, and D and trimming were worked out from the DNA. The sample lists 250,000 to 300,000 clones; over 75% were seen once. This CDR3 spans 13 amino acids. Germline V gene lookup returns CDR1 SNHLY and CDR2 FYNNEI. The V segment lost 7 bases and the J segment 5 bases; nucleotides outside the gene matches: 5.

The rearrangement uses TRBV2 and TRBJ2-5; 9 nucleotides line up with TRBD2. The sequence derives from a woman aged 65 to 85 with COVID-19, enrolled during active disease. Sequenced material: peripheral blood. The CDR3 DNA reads TGTGCCAGCAACCGGGGACTAGCTGAGACCCAGTACTTC. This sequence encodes CASNRGLAETQYF. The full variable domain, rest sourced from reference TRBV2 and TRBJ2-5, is EPEVTQTPSHQVTQMGQEVILRCVPISNHLYFYWYRQILGQKVEFLVSFYNNEISEKSEIFDDQFSVERPDGSNFTLKIRSTKLEDSAMYFCASNRGLAETQYFGPGTRLLVL.